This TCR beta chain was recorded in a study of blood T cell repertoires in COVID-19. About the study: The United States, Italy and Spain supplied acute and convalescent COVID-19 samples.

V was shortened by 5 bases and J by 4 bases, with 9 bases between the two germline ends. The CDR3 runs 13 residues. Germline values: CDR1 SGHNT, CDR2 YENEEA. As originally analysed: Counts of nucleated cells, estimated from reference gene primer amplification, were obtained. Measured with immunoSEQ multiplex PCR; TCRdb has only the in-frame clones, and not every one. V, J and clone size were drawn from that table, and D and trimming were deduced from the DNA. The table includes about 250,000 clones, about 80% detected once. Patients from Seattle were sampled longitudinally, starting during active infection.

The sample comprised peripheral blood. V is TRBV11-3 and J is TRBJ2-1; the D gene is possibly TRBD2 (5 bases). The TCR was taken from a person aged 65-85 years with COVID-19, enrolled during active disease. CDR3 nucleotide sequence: TGTGCCAGCAGCACCGGGATTTACAATGAGCAGTTCTTC. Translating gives CASSTGIYNEQFF.